This T cell receptor (beta chain) was sequenced for a study of OX40 agonist ivuxolimab in advanced cancers. Across the whole study: From roughly 23 to 90 years was the age range, with a mean of around 54 years, and over 70% were male. Three patients responded partially, comprising one with hepatocellular carcinoma and two with cutaneous melanoma.

Study-wide findings and caveats: At 0.1 to 3.0 mg/kg and by week 6, CD4+ and CD8+ T cells in the blood had expanded clonally.

The CDR3 spans 18 residues. Germline V CDR1 and CDR2: SEHNR, FQNEAQ (reference sequence). The trim removed 1 base at V and 4 bases at J, leaving 5 bases unmatched. To note about this clone: Antigen: not known.

Profiling relied on immunoSEQ multiplex PCR, and the TCRdb table lists in-frame clones only, not all of them. The sample shows 70,000 to 75,000 clones, around 80% of them seen only once. This receptor was taken from an adult with an advanced solid tumor such as melanoma, head and neck, liver or kidney cancer. Sequencing used CD4+ or CD8+ T cells sorted from blood, obtained in a trial of the OX40 agonist ivuxolimab. This chain connects TRBV7-9 to TRBJ2-1; 15 bases agree with TRBD2. The CDR3 loop is CASSLEGTSGGSYNEQFF. The CDR3 region has the DNA TGTGCCAGCAGCTTAGAGGGGACTAGCGGGGGGTCTTACAATGAGCAGTTCTTC. The full variable domain, rest sourced from reference TRBV7-9 and TRBJ2-1, is DTGVSQNPRHKITKRGQNVTFRCDPISEHNRLYWYRQTLGQGPEFLTYFQNEAQLEKSRLLSDRFSAERPKGSFSTLEIQRTEQGDSAMYLCASSLEGTSGGSYNEQFFGPGTRLTVL.